Following are 22 T cell receptor beta chains from one sample sequenced in a study of OX40 agonist ivuxolimab in advanced cancers. Using immunoSEQ multiplex PCR, the repertoire was profiled, and TCRdb retains in-frame clones only, with some absent. The sample contains fewer than 80,000 clones, 85% to 90% of which appear only once. The source was CD4+ or CD8+ T cells sorted from blood, collected in a trial of the OX40 agonist ivuxolimab. Receptors originate from an adult with an advanced solid tumor such as melanoma, head and neck, liver or kidney cancer.

The rearrangement uses TRBV9 and TRBJ2-1; 10 nucleotides line up with TRBD2. Germline CDR1 SGDLS, CDR2 YYNGEE. V gave up 0 bases and J gave up 1 base; unmatched junction bases: 7. The CDR3 is 18 amino acids. The CDR3 spells CASSVEGIAGGSYNEQFF. In DNA, the CDR3 is TGTGCCAGCAGCGTAGAGGGAATAGCGGGAGGTTCCTACAATGAGCAGTTCTTC.

Notes on this clone: Other DNA variants within this sample encode the same CDR3. The chain couples TRBV5-4 to TRBJ1-1; possibly TRBD1 for D (5 bases). The CDR3 contains 13 residues. Deletions cut 0 bases from V and 4 bases from J, with 7 bases between. Germline V CDR1 and CDR2: SGHNT, YYREEE (reference sequence). CDR3 in DNA: TGTGCCAGCAGCTTGGGGGGGACCACTGAAGCTTTCTTT. It codes for CASSLGGTTEAFF. Full variable domain (missing parts from reference TRBV5-4 and TRBJ1-1): ETGVTQSPTHLIKTRGQQVTLRCSSQSGHNTVSWYQQALGQGPQFIFQYYREEENGRGNFPPRFSGLQFPNYSSELNVNALELDDSALYLCASSLGGTTEAFFGQGTRLTVV.

The gene calls are TRBV7-2 and TRBJ2-3; D perhaps matches TRBD2 (6 bases). The germline V and J ends were trimmed by 0 bases and 8 bases, with 6 bases remaining between them. The CDR3 is 12 amino acids. Germline CDR1 and CDR2: SGHTA and FQGNSA. The CDR3 spells CASSLAGGTQYF. CDR3 nucleotide sequence: TGTGCCAGCAGCTTAGCGGGGGGTACGCAGTATTTT.

The V and J genes are TRBV2 and TRBJ2-5; D perhaps matches TRBD2 (7 bases). The CDR3 has 16 amino acids. The V gene's germline CDR1 is SNHLY and CDR2 FYNNEI. V lost 7 bases, J lost 2 bases, and 20 bases lay in between. CDR3 sequence (DNA): TGTGCCAGCAATCCCCGAGTCAGGGGAGGGCAAGAGACCCAGTACTTC. This codes for CASNPRVRGGQETQYF.

The J gene is TRBJ1-2, the V gene TRBV27, with D possibly matching TRBD1 (5 bases). Germline V gene data show CDR1 as MNHEY and CDR2 as SMNVEV (reference sequence). The CDR3 contains 13 residues. Trimming took 3 bases from V and 4 from J, leaving 9 bases between them. The CDR3 spells CASSLWGGYGYTF. CDR3 sequence (DNA): TGTGCCAGCAGTTTGTGGGGCGGCTATGGCTACACCTTC.

The CDR3 bases are TGTGCCAGCAGCTTTGTAGCGGGGAATGAGCAGTTCTTC. Its protein is CASSFVAGNEQFF. The chain joins TRBV7-2 to TRBJ2-1, with 8 bases identical to TRBD2. This CDR3 comprises 13 residues. With 3 bases clipped from V and 7 bases from J, the junction kept 2 bases outside the gene matches. Germline loops: CDR1 SGHTA, CDR2 FQGNSA.

The rearrangement uses TRBV11-2 and TRBJ2-7; weak D call: TRBD1 (6 bases). The CDR3 consists of 16 residues. Germline CDR1 reads SGHAT; CDR2 reads FQNNGV. Deletions cut 1 base from V and 0 bases from J, with 13 bases between. CDR3 loop: CASSLGPLGASYEQYF. CDR3 nucleotides: TGTGCCAGCAGCTTAGGACCCCTGGGGGCCTCCTACGAGCAGTACTTC. The whole variable domain, remainder taken from reference TRBV11-2 and TRBJ2-7, is EAGVAQSPRYKIIEKRQSVAFWCNPISGHATLYWYQQILGQGPKLLIQFQNNGVVDDSQLPKDRFSAERLKGVDSTLKIQPAKLEDSAVYLCASSLGPLGASYEQYFGPGTRLTVT.

The V gene is TRBV18, the J gene TRBJ2-2; D not certain. This CDR3 has 14 residues. The germline V gene encodes CDR1 KGHSH and CDR2 LQKENI. Trimming pared 4 bases from V and 3 bases from J, leaving 9 bases between. Written as DNA, the CDR3 is TGTGCCAGCTCACAGGGAACCGACACCGGGGAGCTGTTTTTT. It specifies CASSQGTDTGELFF.

The chain uses TRBV5-6 and TRBJ2-7; TRBD2 might be the D (5 bases). CDR1 SGHDT and CDR2 YYEEEE come from the germline V gene. The CDR3 runs to 15 residues. Trimming removed 4 bases from V and 3 bases from J, with 17 bases in between. CDR3 loop: CASSRGGAKDYEQYF. The DNA of the CDR3 is TGTGCCAGCAGCCGAGGAGGAGCCAAGGACTACGAGCAGTACTTC.

The chain has TRBV10-3 and TRBJ1-1; D remains ambiguous. The CDR3 is 13 residues long. Germline V gene sequence: CDR1 ENHRY, CDR2 SYGVKD. The V end was cut by 10 bases, the J end by 0 bases, with 12 bases between. The CDR3 nucleotides read TGTGCCAGTCAAGAGAGAATGAACACTGAAGCTTTCTTT. Encoded protein: CASQERMNTEAFF.

This chain uses TRBV7-9 with TRBJ1-2; D gene ambiguous. Germline CDR1 SEHNR, CDR2 FQNEAQ (reference sequence). Trimming pared 4 bases from V and 1 base from J, leaving 10 bases between. The CDR3 has 14 residues. CDR3 sequence (DNA): TGTGCCAGCAGCTCGGACCGTGGTAACTATGGCTACACCTTC. It yields the protein CASSSDRGNYGYTF.

The chain recombines TRBV5-1 with TRBJ2-4; the D is unclear. The CDR3 extends over 16 amino acids. The V end was cut by 4 bases, the J end by 0 bases, with 14 bases between. The V gene's germline CDR1 is SGHRS and CDR2 YFSETQ. The CDR3 reads CASSLNPGVAKNIQYF. CDR3 DNA sequence: TGCGCCAGCAGCCTCAATCCGGGCGTAGCCAAAAACATTCAGTACTTC.

The chain recombines TRBV7-9 with TRBJ2-1; 13 bases align to TRBD2. The CDR3 runs to 16 residues. The V and J ends lost 5 bases and 6 bases, in that order; junction bases with no gene match: 7. Germline values: CDR1 SEHNR, CDR2 FQNEAQ (reference sequence). The CDR3 sequence: CASSRGWTSGGNEQFF. In nucleotides, the CDR3 is TGTGCCAGCAGCCGTGGGTGGACTAGCGGGGGCAATGAGCAGTTCTTC.

The V call is TRBV19, the J call TRBJ2-3; D uncertain. The CDR3 sequence is 13 residues long. Per the germline V gene, CDR1 is LNHDA and CDR2 is SQIVND (reference sequence). Trimming removed 5 bases at V and 7 bases at J, with 13 bases between. The CDR3: CASSPRASNTQYF. The CDR3 region has the DNA TGTGCCAGTAGTCCCCGGGCCTCTAATACGCAGTATTTT.

This sequence joins TRBV19 and TRBJ2-2, with a tentative D call TRBD1 (6 bases). The V gene's germline CDR1 is LNHDA and CDR2 SQIVND (reference sequence). V lost 7 bases to trimming and J lost 0 bases, with 12 bases between them. CDR3 size: 15 residues. Here the CDR3 reads CASTRRGPNTGELFF. DNA for the CDR3: TGTGCCAGTACCCGCAGGGGACCGAACACCGGGGAGCTGTTTTTT.

The genes are TRBV2 and TRBJ2-1; maybe TRBD2 (5 bases). CDR1 is SNHLY, CDR2 FYNNEI, per germline. With 7 bases removed from V and 0 bases from J, the gap between germline ends came to 10 bases. The length of the CDR3 is 14 residues. CDR3 residues: CASILGSSYNEQFF. The CDR3 nucleotides read TGTGCCAGCATTTTAGGGAGCTCCTACAATGAGCAGTTCTTC.

The rearrangement joins TRBV4-2 to TRBJ1-3; a weak D match, TRBD1 (5 bases). V was cut by 3 bases and J by 0 bases, with 9 bases left in between. CDR1 is LGHNA, CDR2 YNFKEQ, per germline. The CDR3 runs 15 residues. The chain's CDR3 is CASSHPQDSGNTIYF. The CDR3 DNA sequence: TGTGCCAGCAGCCACCCACAGGACTCTGGAAACACCATATATTTT.

This chain connects TRBV18 to TRBJ1-2; no clear D gene. V lost 6 bases and J lost 0, with 14 bases in between. The CDR3 totals 15 residues. Germline V gives CDR1 KGHSH, CDR2 LQKENI. CDR3 protein: CASSLTRITNYGYTF. CDR3 nucleotides: TGTGCCAGCTCCCTGACGAGAATAACTAACTATGGCTACACCTTC.

This chain connects TRBV5-6 to TRBJ2-5, with TRBD2 matching over 9 bases. Trimming removed 3 bases from V and 3 bases from J; junction bases left unmatched: 3. Germline CDR1 SGHDT, CDR2 YYEEEE. The CDR3 covers 14 residues. CDR3 region: CASSSRGGKETQYF. The CDR3 region has the DNA TGTGCCAGCAGCTCGCGGGGGGGCAAAGAGACCCAGTACTTC. The whole variable domain, filled in from reference TRBV5-6 and TRBJ2-5, reads DAGVTQSPTHLIKTRGQQVTLRCSPKSGHDTVSWYQQALGQGPQFIFQYYEEEERQRGNFPDRFSGHQFPNYSSELNVNALLLGDSALYLCASSSRGGKETQYFGPGTRLLVL.

This chain joins TRBV28 and TRBJ2-7, with D possibly being TRBD2 (5 bases). Per germline, CDR1 MDHEN and CDR2 SYDVKM. The CDR3 has 14 amino acids. V was clipped by 5 bases and J by 0 bases, with 11 bases between them. The CDR3 region is CASSAEGFSYEQYF. The CDR3 DNA follows: TGTGCCAGCAGTGCCGAGGGATTCTCCTACGAGCAGTACTTC.

The chain combines TRBV5-6 with TRBJ1-1; 7 positions match TRBD1. The CDR3 contains 15 residues. J gave up 0 bases and V 0 bases, and 2 bases lay outside the gene matches. Per germline, CDR1 SGHDT and CDR2 YYEEEE. The CDR3 DNA reads as TGTGCCAGCAGCTTGGGGGACAGAGTGAACACTGAAGCTTTCTTT. This translates into CASSLGDRVNTEAFF.

The chain employs TRBV7-9 and TRBJ2-3; D is unclear. Germline assignment: CDR1 SEHNR and CDR2 FQNEAQ (reference sequence). The CDR3 consists of 19 residues. Between the trimmed V and J ends, which lost 2 bases and 0 bases, there was a span of 21 bases. Here the CDR3 DNA reads TGTGCCAGCAGCTTAAACCCCTCCTCGCTATTTTCTAGCACAGATACGCAGTATTTT. Translated, it gives CASSLNPSSLFSSTDTQYF.